This is a list of T cell receptor beta chains from one sample in a study of CD8 T cells in Susac syndrome. TCRdb fed the immunoSEQ multiplex PCR reads into MiXCR, producing one record per CDR3 protein. Of about 240,000 distinct CDR3 sequences listed, 95% to 97% are singletons. The sequenced material came from CD4+ T cells from PBMCs. These receptors were taken from a human donor with Susac syndrome. Each CDR3 is given with its conserved first and last residue. D genes are given only for firm matches. Some rows mark clone size as missing; the rest say once, few, many or name a class of expanded clone.

j_call	d_call	v_call	clone_size	cdr3_nt	cdr3_aa
TRBJ2-1	NA	TRBV4-1	NA	TGCGCCAGCAGCCAAGTCGGGTTACGCGGTGAGCAGTTCTTC	CASSQVGLRGEQFF
TRBJ2-7	TRBD2	TRBV20-1	NA	TGCAGTGCTAGAGTTGGACTAGCGGGATTACAACTGGGCTACGAGCAGTACTTC	CSARVGLAGLQLGYEQYF
TRBJ2-5	NA	TRBV14	once	TGTGCCAGCAGCCAAAGAAGGACCGAGACCCAGTACTTC	CASSQRRTETQYF
TRBJ2-6	NA	TRBV24-1	NA	TGTGCCACCAGTGATTTCGCGGCCAACGTCCTGACTTTC	CATSDFAANVLTF
TRBJ2-7	NA	TRBV2	once	TGTGCCAGCGGAGCTGGACTTCGTAAGCAGTACTTC	CASGAGLRKQYF
TRBJ2-2	TRBD2	TRBV30	NA	TGTGCCTGGGGAGGAGGCGGGAGTTGGCCCGGGGAGCTGTTTTTT	CAWGGGGSWPGELFF
TRBJ1-2	TRBD1	TRBV6-5	NA	TGTGCCAGCACAAGATCGGACAGGGAACCCTATGGCTACACCTTC	CASTRSDREPYGYTF
TRBJ1-4	NA	TRBV29-1	NA	TGCAGCGCCGAGGGGAGAGGGAGGGAAAAACTGTTTTTT	CSAEGRGREKLFF
TRBJ1-5	NA	TRBV12-3/TRBV12-4	NA	TGTGCCAGCAGTTTACGCAGGGAAGGTCAGCCCCAGCATTTT	CASSLRREGQPQHF
TRBJ2-3	NA	TRBV20-1	NA	TGCAGTGCTAGGATTGCCGGGGCGCAGTATTTT	CSARIAGAQYF
TRBJ2-5	TRBD2	TRBV3-1	NA	TGTGCCAGCAGCCTGAGGACTAGCGGCCAAGAGACCCAGTACTTC	CASSLRTSGQETQYF
TRBJ2-2	TRBD2	TRBV6-5	NA	TGTGCCAGCAGTTACTCGGGGCTAGCGGAGAGGGGCGGGGAGCTGTTTTTT	CASSYSGLAERGGELFF
TRBJ2-3	NA	TRBV12-5	NA	TGTGCTAGTGGTCCTACTAGCACAGATACGCAGTATTTT	CASGPTSTDTQYF
TRBJ2-7	NA	TRBV5-6	NA	TGTGCCAGCAGCTTGGCGGGGAGGCCGGACTACGAGCAGTACTTC	CASSLAGRPDYEQYF
TRBJ2-5	NA	TRBV30	NA	TGTGCCTGGAGTGTCTGGTCCCAAGAGACCCAGTACTTC	CAWSVWSQETQYF
TRBJ1-2	NA	TRBV3-1	NA	TGTGCCAGCAGCCAAGTGACGGGGAGGGGAAGCTACACCTTC	CASSQVTGRGSYTF